Below, 12 T cell receptor beta chains from the same sample are listed, as sequenced in a study of CD8 T cells in ankylosing spondylitis. TCRdb re-called the 5' RACE reads through MiXCR, storing one row per CDR3 protein. The repertoire consists of some 200,000 distinct CDR3 sequences, with 20% to 30% occurring once and the leading ten covering less than 8.5%. The sequencing sample was made of blood, either unsorted or a sorted T cell fraction (not recorded which). The receptors here all came from a male donor with ankylosing spondylitis or in good health (not recorded which).

This clonotype was observed a handful of times. Germline is not matched at one junction end, which may reflect a read error. The V call is TRBV7-7, the J call TRBJ2-1, with D perhaps TRBD2 (5 bases). CDR3 length: 13 residues. The germline V gene encodes CDR1 SSHAT and CDR2 FNYEAQ (reference sequence). The CDR3 DNA reads TGTGCTAGCAGCCTGGCGACTACCGATGAGCAGTTCTTC. Protein product: CASSLATTDEQFF.

In its sample, this clonotype was seen many times. This chain links TRBV20-1 with TRBJ1-4; D is unresolved. The CDR3 length is 13 residues. The V gene lost 6 bases and the J gene lost 8 bases, with 16 bases spanning the gap. Germline loops: CDR1 DFQATT, CDR2 SNEGSKA (reference sequence). CDR3 in amino acids: CSAVTRGREKLFF. The CDR3 nucleotides are TGCAGTGCCGTCACCAGAGGCCGAGAAAAACTGTTTTTT.

The chain employs TRBV20-1 and TRBJ2-7, with D perhaps matching TRBD1 (5 bases). Between the trimmed V and J ends, which lost 6 bases and 3 bases, there was a span of 21 bases. This CDR3 contains 15 residues. Germline CDR1 DFQATT, CDR2 SNEGSKA (reference sequence). CDR3 residues: CSAQPGQSKVYEQYF. The CDR3 nucleotides read TGCAGTGCCCAACCTGGACAAAGTAAAGTCTACGAGCAGTACTTC.

This rearrangement joins TRBV20-1 to TRBJ1-2, with unresolved D. Trimming took 0 bases from V and 3 from J, leaving 11 bases between them. The CDR3 is 14 amino acids. CDR1 is DFQATT and CDR2 is SNEGSKA in the germline V gene (reference sequence). This chain's CDR3 is CSAREGSRDYGYTF. CDR3 sequence (DNA): TGCAGTGCTAGAGAAGGAAGTAGGGACTATGGCTACACCTTC.

This clonotype was seen repeatedly, ten times or more. The chain combines TRBV5-1 with TRBJ2-1; 10 bases align to TRBD2. The CDR3 extends over 17 amino acids. V lost 0 bases and J lost 6; bases outside the gene matches: 9. Per germline, CDR1 SGHRS and CDR2 YFSETQ. The CDR3 here is CASSLAKLAGIGNEQFF. CDR3 DNA sequence: TGCGCCAGCAGCTTGGCAAAACTAGCGGGAATCGGCAATGAGCAGTTCTTC.

This clonotype was detected ten times or more. J is TRBJ2-3 and V is TRBV7-9; possible D gene TRBD2, 5 bases. CDR1 and CDR2 from the germline V gene are SEHNR and FQNEAQ (reference sequence). The CDR3 totals 16 residues. V was pared by 5 bases and J by 4 bases, with 19 bases between. CDR3 residues: CASSLSGIPVPDTQYF. The CDR3 region has the DNA TGTGCCAGCAGCCTCTCCGGGATCCCGGTGCCAGATACGCAGTATTTT. Complete variable domain (other parts from reference TRBV7-9 and TRBJ2-3): DTGVSQNPRHKITKRGQNVTFRCDPISEHNRLYWYRQTLGQGPEFLTYFQNEAQLEKSRLLSDRFSAERPKGSFSTLEIQRTEQGDSAMYLCASSLSGIPVPDTQYFGPGTRLTVL.

This clonotype was recorded many times. This CDR3 reads CASSVGGGGLNEQFF. CDR3 in DNA: TGTGCCAGCAGCGTAGGAGGGGGTGGGCTCAATGAGCAGTTCTTC. The chain combines TRBV9 with TRBJ2-1; a weak D match, TRBD1 (6 bases). Trimming removed 0 bases at V and 6 bases at J, with 13 bases between. This CDR3 comprises 15 residues. In germline, CDR1 is SGDLS, CDR2 YYNGEE.

Comment on this clonotype: Given a much more abundant clone one base away, this may be a read error. This chain links TRBV7-3 with TRBJ2-5, with 7 bases lining up with TRBD1. CDR1 is SGHTA and CDR2 is FQGTGA in the germline V gene. This CDR3 contains 15 residues. The V gene end was trimmed by 1 base and the J gene end by 7 bases; junction bases not matched to a gene: 9. The CDR3 here is CASSLNGRGLGTQYF. In DNA, the CDR3 is TGTGCCAGCAGCTTAAACGGCAGGGGGTTGGGGACCCAGTACTTC. The full variable domain, in which reference TRBV7-3 and TRBJ2-5 provide the parts outside the CDR3, is GAGVSQTPSNKVTEKGKYVELRCDPISGHTALYWYRQSLGQGPEFLIYFQGTGAADDSGLPNDRFFAVRPEGSVSTLKIQRTERGDSAVYLCASSLNGRGLGTQYFGPGTRLLVL.

In its sample, this clonotype was seen many times. This sequence joins TRBV29-1 and TRBJ2-1, with TRBD2 as a possible D gene (7 bases). V lost 2 bases, J lost 7 bases, and 9 bases lay in between. This CDR3 spans 12 amino acids. CDR1 SQVTM and CDR2 ANQGSEA come from the germline V gene. Here the CDR3 reads CSVERGGNEQFF. The DNA of the CDR3 is TGCAGCGTTGAAAGGGGGGGGAATGAGCAGTTCTTC.

The CDR3 region is CASTVRDTQYF. The CDR3 nucleotides are TGTGCCAGCACAGTACGGGATACGCAGTATTTT. The chain couples TRBV25-1 to TRBJ2-3; D ambiguous. The CDR3 totals 11 residues. Between the trimmed V and J ends, which lost 7 bases and 6 bases, there was a span of 8 bases. CDR1 is MGHDK and CDR2 is SYGVNS in the germline V gene. The full variable domain, with the rest looked up from reference TRBV25-1 and TRBJ2-3, is EADIYQTPRYLVIGTGKKITLECSQTMGHDKMYWYQQDPGMELHLIHYSYGVNSTEKGDLSSESTVSRIRTEHFPLTLESARPSHTSQYLCASTVRDTQYFGPGTRLTVL.

This chain links TRBV27 with TRBJ1-5; 7 bases are shared with TRBD1. Germline CDR1 reads MNHEY; CDR2 reads SMNVEV (reference sequence). V shed 8 bases, J shed 5 bases, and the junction held 0 bases outside the gene matches. The length of the CDR3 is 11 residues. CDR3 coding DNA: TGTGCCAGCGGACAGGATCAGCCCCAGCATTTT. This codes for CASGQDQPQHF.

Ten or more counts support this clonotype. J is TRBJ2-7 and V is TRBV20-1; 8 bases are shared with TRBD2. Losses at the gene ends were 1 base for V and 2 bases for J; bases not matched to a gene: 22. The CDR3 consists of 20 residues. The germline gives CDR1 DFQATT, CDR2 SNEGSKA (reference sequence). CDR3 in amino acids: CSARGQPPFLRAGVTYEQYF. The DNA of the CDR3 is TGCAGTGCTAGAGGTCAACCCCCCTTTCTGCGAGCGGGAGTAACCTACGAGCAGTACTTC.